Following are 5 T cell receptor beta chains from one sample sequenced in a study of immune characterization of retroperitoneal liposarcoma. TCRdb re-derived calls from the PCR reads in MiXCR, one entry per CDR3 protein. The sample carries roughly 9,300 distinct CDR3 sequences, roughly 26% recorded once. Sequenced material: blood. These receptors were taken from a male donor with retroperitoneal liposarcoma.

The rearrangement uses TRBV12-3 or TRBV12-4 and TRBJ1-2; TRBD1 matches at 7 bases. J was trimmed by 2 bases and V by 6 bases; bases with no gene match: 3. The CDR3 sequence is 13 residues long. CDR3 sequence reads: CASRPTGNYGYTF. DNA for the CDR3: TGTGCCAGCAGACCGACAGGGAACTATGGCTACACCTTC.

This clonotype qualifies as medium-sized. The rearrangement joins TRBV7-3 to TRBJ2-1; 11 bases align to TRBD2. Germline V lookup: CDR1 SGHTA, CDR2 FQGTGA. The trim removed 5 bases at V and 6 bases at J, leaving 3 bases unmatched. The CDR3 is 14 residues long. CDR3 sequence (DNA): TGTGCCAGCAGCCGACTAGCGGGGAGCAATGAGCAGTTCTTC. This sequence encodes CASSRLAGSNEQFF. The variable domain in full, completed from reference TRBV7-3 and TRBJ2-1, reads GAGVSQTPSNKVTEKGKYVELRCDPISGHTALYWYRQSLGQGPEFLIYFQGTGAADDSGLPNDRFFAVRPEGSVSTLKIQRTERGDSAVYLCASSRLAGSNEQFFGPGTRLTVL.

In its sample, this clonotype was seen many times. The chain uses TRBV27 and TRBJ2-1; tentatively, D is TRBD2 (5 bases). V was pared by 4 bases and J by 10 bases, with 17 bases between. The CDR3 runs 14 residues. The V gene's germline CDR1 is MNHEY and CDR2 SMNVEV (reference sequence). Written as DNA, the CDR3 is TGTGCCAGCAGTTCGTGGGCCTATTCGGGGGAGCAGTTCTTC. Translating it yields CASSSWAYSGEQFF.

In its sample, this clonotype was seen many times. The rearrangement joins TRBV6-1 to TRBJ1-1; D perhaps matches TRBD1 (5 bases). V lost 6 bases to trimming and J lost 7 bases, with 12 bases between them. Germline CDR1 and CDR2: MNHNS and SASEGT. The CDR3 has 12 residues. The CDR3 protein is CASSLGLNEAFF. CDR3 in DNA: TGTGCCAGCAGCTTGGGACTGAATGAAGCTTTCTTT.

On this clonotype itself: Sequence at one end of the junction differs from germline and may be a read error. V gene TRBV12-3 or TRBV12-4 combines with J gene TRBJ2-1, with TRBD1 matching 9 bases. This CDR3 region has 12 residues. In DNA form, the CDR3 reads TGTGCCAGCAGTGGACAGGGGATTGGGCCTGTGTTC. This gives the protein CASSGQGIGPVF.